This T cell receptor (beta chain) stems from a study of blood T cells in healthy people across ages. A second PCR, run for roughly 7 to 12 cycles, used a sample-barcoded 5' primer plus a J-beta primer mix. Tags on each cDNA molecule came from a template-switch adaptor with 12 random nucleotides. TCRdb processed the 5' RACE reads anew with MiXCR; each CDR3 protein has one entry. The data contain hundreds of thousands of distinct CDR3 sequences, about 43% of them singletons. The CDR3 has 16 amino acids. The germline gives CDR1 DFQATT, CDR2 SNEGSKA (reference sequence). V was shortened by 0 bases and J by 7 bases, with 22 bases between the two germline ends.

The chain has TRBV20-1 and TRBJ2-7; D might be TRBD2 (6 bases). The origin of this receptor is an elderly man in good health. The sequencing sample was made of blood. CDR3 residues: CSARDLAGLLINEQYF. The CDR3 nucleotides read TGCAGTGCTAGAGATCTGGCGGGACTTCTTATCAATGAGCAGTACTTC.